This T cell receptor (beta chain) appears in the sequencing data of a study of human T cells and chemical hapten exposure. Study context: DPC (0.01%) was patch tested on the upper back and read at 6 days. Study findings and constraints: High-frequency TCRs, those above 1 in 1000, stayed the same after DPC sensitization. With alopecia, donors may have immune responses unlike healthy people's.

Regarding this clonotype: Its target is unknown.

The germline V gene encodes CDR1 SGHRS and CDR2 YFSETQ. CDR3 length: 15 residues. V shed 4 bases, J shed 1 base, and the junction held 5 bases outside the gene matches. As for time point: pre-sensitization, week 0. Treatment noted: therapeutic diphenylcyclopropenone sensitization with weekly scalp DPC. As originally analysed: Per sample, the median was 95,638 TCRs, with values from around 24,000 to 710,000. Via MiXCR, TCRdb re-called the RACE reads, giving one row per CDR3 protein. TCRdb's processing, not the authors' own work, is the source of the V and J calls. Of 350,000 to 400,000 distinct CDR3 sequences listed, 5.1% are singletons.

The TCR sequence derives from a woman between 50 and 59 years old with alopecia areata. Some clones in this sample may be carry-over from other donors' samples. The sequences come from whole blood, collected in connection with sensitization to the hapten diphenylcyclopropenone (DPC). The chain has TRBV5-1 and TRBJ2-1; 7 nucleotides line up with TRBD1. DNA for the CDR3: TGCGCCAGCAGCGCGGACAGGCGGTCCTACAATGAGCAGTTCTTC. The encoded protein is CASSADRRSYNEQFF.